This TCR beta chain was sequenced in a study of CD8+ T cells in alopecia areata. Study-level results: Normal-skin resident alphabeta T cells also appear among scalp sample sequences. More clonal than normal scalp was lesional scalp, particularly alopecia totalis/universalis. Whereas mice showed it more clearly, TCR sharing across patients was murkier, possibly because of HLA.

Sequencing used cDNA as its template, made by extracting RNA and reverse transcribing it. The protocol was immunoSEQ multiplex PCR, while the TCRdb copy is restricted to in-frame clones and leaves out a portion. The sample records 200,000 to 250,000 clones, around 62% being singletons. It was from alopecia areata patients that lesional scalp punch biopsies and peripheral blood were collected. V dropped 5 bases and J dropped 2; count of bases not matched to a gene: 12. Per the germline V gene, CDR1 is SGHNT and CDR2 is YENEEA. The CDR3 length is 16 residues. For this clone: Its target is not known.

The chain is built from TRBV11-3 and TRBJ2-7; 7 bases agree with TRBD2. Here the sequenced sample was CD4+ T cells sorted from blood, taken at week 0. The receptor was derived from a human donor with alopecia areata. CDR3 sequence (DNA): TGTGCCAGCAGCCCGGGGGGTCAGGGACCGACCTACGAGCAGTACTTC. Its translation is CASSPGGQGPTYEQYF. Using reference TRBV11-3 and TRBJ2-7 for the parts outside the CDR3, the full variable domain is EAGVVQSPRYKIIEKKQPVAFWCNPISGHNTLYWYLQNLGQGPELLIRYENEEAVDDSQLPKDRFSAERLKGVDSTLKIQPAELGDSAVYLCASSPGGQGPTYEQYFGPGTRLTVT.